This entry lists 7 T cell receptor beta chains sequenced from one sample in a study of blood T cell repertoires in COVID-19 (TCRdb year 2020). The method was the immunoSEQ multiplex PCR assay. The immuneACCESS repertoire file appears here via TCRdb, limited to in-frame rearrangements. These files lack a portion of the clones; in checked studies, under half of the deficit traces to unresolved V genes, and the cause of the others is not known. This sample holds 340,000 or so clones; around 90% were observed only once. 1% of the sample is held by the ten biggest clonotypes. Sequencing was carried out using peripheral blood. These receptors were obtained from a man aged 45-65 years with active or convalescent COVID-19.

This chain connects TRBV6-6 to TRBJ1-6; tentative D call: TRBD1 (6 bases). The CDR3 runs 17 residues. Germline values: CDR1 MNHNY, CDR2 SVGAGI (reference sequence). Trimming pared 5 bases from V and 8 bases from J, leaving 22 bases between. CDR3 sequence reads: CASSRTRQALQHSPLHF. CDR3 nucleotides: TGTGCCAGCAGTCGAACCCGACAGGCCCTTCAGCATTCACCCCTCCACTTT.

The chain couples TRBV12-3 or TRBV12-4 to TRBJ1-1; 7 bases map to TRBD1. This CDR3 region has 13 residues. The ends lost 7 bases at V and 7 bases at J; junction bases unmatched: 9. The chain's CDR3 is CASTERTGGEAFF. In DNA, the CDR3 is TGTGCCAGCACCGAGAGGACAGGCGGTGAAGCTTTCTTT.

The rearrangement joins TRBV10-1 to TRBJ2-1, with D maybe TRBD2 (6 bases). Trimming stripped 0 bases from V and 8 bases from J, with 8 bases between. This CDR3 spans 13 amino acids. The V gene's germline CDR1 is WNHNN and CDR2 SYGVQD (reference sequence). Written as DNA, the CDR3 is TGCGCCAGCAGTGAGTCTACGGGGGATGAGCAGTTCTTC. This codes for CASSESTGDEQFF.

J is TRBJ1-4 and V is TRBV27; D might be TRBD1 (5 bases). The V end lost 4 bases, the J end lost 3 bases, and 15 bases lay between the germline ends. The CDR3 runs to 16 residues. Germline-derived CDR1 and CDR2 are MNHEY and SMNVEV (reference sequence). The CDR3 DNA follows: TGTGCCAGCAGTTGGGGCCCCGGGGGGGCTAATGAAAAACTGTTTTTT. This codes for CASSWGPGGANEKLFF.

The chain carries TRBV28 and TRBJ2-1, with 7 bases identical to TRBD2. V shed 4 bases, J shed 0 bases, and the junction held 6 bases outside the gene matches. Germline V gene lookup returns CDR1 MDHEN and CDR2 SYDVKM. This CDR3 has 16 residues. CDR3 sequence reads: CASSSASGSSYNEQFF. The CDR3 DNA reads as TGTGCCAGCAGTTCGGCTAGCGGTAGCTCCTACAATGAGCAGTTCTTC.

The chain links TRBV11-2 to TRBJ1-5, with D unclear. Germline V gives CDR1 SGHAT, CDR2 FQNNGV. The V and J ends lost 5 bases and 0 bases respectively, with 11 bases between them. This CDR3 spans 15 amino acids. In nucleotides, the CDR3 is TGTGCCAGCAGCAGCGACGGTAATAGCAATCAGCCCCAGCATTTT. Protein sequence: CASSSDGNSNQPQHF.

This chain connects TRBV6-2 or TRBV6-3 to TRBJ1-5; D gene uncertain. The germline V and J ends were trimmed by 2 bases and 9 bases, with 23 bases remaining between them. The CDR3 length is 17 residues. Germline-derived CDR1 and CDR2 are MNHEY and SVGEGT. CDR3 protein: CASSYPKREASVMPQHF. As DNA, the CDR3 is TGTGCCAGCAGTTACCCCAAACGGGAGGCTAGTGTAATGCCCCAGCATTTT.